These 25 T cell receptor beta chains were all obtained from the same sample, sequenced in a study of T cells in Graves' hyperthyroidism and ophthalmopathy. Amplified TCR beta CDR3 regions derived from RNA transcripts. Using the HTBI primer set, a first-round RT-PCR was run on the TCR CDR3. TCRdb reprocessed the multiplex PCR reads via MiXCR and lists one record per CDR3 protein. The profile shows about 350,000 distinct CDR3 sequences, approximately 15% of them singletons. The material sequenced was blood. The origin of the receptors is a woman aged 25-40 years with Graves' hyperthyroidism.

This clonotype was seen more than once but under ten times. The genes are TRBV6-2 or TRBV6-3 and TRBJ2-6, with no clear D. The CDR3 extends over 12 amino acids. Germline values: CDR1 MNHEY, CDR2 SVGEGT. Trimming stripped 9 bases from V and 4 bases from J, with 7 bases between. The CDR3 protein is CASHTGANVLTF. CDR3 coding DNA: TGTGCCAGTCATACCGGGGCCAACGTCCTGACTTTC.

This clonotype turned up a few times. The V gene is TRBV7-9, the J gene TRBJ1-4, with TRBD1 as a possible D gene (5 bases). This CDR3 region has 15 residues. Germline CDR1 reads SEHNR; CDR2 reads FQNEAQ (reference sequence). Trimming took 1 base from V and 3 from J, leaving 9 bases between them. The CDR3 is CASSLGGTSNEKLFF. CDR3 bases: TGTGCCAGCAGCTTAGGCGGGACGTCTAATGAAAAACTGTTTTTT. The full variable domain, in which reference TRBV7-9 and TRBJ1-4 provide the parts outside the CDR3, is DTGVSQNPRHKITKRGQNVTFRCDPISEHNRLYWYRQTLGQGPEFLTYFQNEAQLEKSRLLSDRFSAERPKGSFSTLEIQRTEQGDSAMYLCASSLGGTSNEKLFFGSGTQLSVL.

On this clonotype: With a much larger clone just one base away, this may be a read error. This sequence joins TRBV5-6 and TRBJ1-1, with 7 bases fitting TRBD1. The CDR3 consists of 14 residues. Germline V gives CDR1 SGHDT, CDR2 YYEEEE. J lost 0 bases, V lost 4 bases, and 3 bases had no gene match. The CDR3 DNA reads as TGTGCCAGCAGCACGGGACAGTTGAACACTGAAGCTTTCTTT. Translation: CASSTGQLNTEAFF.

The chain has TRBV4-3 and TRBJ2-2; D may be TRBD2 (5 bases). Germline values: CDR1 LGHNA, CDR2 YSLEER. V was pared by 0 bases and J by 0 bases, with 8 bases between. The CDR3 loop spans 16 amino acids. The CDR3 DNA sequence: TGCGCCAGCAGCCAAGATCACGGGACGAACACCGGGGAGCTGTTTTTT. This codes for CASSQDHGTNTGELFF.

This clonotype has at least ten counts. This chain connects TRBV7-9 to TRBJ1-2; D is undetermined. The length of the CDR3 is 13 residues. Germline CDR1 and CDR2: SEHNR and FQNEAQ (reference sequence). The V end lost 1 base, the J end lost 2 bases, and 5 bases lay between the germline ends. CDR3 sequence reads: CASSLVGNYGYTF. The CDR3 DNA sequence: TGTGCCAGCAGCTTAGTAGGCAACTATGGCTACACCTTC.

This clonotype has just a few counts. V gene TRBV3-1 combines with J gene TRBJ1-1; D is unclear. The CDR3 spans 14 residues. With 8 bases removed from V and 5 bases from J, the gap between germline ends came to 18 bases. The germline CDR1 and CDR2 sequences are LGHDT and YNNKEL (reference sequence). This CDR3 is CASGRRARTTEAFF. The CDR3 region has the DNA TGTGCCAGCGGACGGCGGGCGAGGACGACTGAAGCTTTCTTT.

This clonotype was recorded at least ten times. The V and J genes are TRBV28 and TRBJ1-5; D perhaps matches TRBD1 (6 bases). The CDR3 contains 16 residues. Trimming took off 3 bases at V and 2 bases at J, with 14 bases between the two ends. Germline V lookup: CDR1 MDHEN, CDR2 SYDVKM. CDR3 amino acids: CASSLTLGGGNQPQHF. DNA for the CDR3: TGTGCCAGCAGTTTGACCCTAGGGGGGGGCAATCAGCCCCAGCATTTT.

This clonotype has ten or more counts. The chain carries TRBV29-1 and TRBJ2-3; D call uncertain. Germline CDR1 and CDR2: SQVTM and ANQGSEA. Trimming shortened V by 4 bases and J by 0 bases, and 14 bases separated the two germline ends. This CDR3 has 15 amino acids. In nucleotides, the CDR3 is TGCAGCGTTGTGCCTACCCTACCTAGCACAGATACGCAGTATTTT. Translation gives CSVVPTLPSTDTQYF.

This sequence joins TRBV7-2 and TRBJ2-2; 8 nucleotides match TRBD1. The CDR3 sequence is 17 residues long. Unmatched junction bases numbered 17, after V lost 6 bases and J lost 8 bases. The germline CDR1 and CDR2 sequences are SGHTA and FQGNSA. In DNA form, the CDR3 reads TGTGCCAGCAGTTCCCCTCCGGGACAGGTCACCTGGGGGGAGCTGTTTTTT. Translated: CASSSPPGQVTWGELFF. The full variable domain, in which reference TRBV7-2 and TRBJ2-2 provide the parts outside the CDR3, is GAGVSQSPSNKVTEKGKDVELRCDPISGHTALYWYRQSLGQGLEFLIYFQGNSAPDKSGLPSDRFSAERTGGSVSTLTIQRTQQEDSAVYLCASSSPPGQVTWGELFFGEGSRLTVL.

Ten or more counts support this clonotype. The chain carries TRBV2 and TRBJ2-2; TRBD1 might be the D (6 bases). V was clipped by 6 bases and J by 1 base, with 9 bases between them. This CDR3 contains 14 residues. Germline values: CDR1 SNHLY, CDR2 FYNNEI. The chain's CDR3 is CASRGDMNTGELFF. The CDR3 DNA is TGTGCCAGCAGGGGGGACATGAACACCGGGGAGCTGTTTTTT.

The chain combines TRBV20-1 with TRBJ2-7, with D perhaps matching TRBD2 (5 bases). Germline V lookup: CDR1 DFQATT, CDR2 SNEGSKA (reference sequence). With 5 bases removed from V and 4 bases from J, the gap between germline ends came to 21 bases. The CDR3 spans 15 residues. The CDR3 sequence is CSAQPFLTGRYEQYF. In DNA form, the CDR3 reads TGCAGTGCTCAACCCTTTTTAACGGGAAGGTACGAGCAGTACTTC.

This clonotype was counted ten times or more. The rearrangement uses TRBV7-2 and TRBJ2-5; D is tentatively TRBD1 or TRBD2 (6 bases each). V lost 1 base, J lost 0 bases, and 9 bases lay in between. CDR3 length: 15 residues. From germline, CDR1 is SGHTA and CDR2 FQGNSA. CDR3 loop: CASSLVGGYQETQYF. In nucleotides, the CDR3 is TGTGCCAGCAGCTTAGTAGGGGGGTACCAAGAGACCCAGTACTTC.

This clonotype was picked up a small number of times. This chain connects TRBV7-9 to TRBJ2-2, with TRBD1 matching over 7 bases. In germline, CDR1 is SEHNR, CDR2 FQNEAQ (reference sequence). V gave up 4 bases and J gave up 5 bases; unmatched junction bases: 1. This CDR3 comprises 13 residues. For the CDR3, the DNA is TGTGCCAGCAGCTCACAGGGGACCGGGGAGCTGTTTTTT. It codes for CASSSQGTGELFF. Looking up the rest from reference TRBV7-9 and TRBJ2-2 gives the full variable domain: DTGVSQNPRHKITKRGQNVTFRCDPISEHNRLYWYRQTLGQGPEFLTYFQNEAQLEKSRLLSDRFSAERPKGSFSTLEIQRTEQGDSAMYLCASSSQGTGELFFGEGSRLTVL.

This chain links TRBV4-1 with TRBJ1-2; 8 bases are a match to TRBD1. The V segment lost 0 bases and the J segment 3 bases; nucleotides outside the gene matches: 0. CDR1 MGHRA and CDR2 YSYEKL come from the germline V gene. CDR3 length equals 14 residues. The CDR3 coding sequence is TGCGCCAGCAGCCAAGAACAGGGGGACTATGGCTACACCTTC. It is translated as CASSQEQGDYGYTF.

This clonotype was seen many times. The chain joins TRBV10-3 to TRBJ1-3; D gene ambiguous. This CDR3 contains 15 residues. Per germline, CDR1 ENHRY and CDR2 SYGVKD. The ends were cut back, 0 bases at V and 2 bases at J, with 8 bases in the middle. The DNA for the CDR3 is TGTGCCATCAGTGAGTCGGGGTCAGCTGGAAACACCATATATTTT. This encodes CAISESGSAGNTIYF.

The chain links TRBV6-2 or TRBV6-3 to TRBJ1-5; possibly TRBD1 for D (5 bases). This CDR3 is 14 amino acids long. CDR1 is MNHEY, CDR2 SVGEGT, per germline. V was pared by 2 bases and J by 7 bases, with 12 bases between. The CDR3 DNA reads TGTGCCAGCAGTTACGTGGGGGAGTGGCAGCCCCAGCATTTT. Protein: CASSYVGEWQPQHF.

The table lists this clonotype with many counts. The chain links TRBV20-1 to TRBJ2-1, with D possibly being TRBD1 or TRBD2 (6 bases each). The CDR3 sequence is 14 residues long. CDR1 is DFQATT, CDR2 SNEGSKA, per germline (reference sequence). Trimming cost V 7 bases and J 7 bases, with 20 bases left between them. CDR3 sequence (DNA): TGCAGTGGAGGCCGTAGCGGAGGGGGGAATGAGCAGTTCTTC. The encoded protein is CSGGRSGGGNEQFF.

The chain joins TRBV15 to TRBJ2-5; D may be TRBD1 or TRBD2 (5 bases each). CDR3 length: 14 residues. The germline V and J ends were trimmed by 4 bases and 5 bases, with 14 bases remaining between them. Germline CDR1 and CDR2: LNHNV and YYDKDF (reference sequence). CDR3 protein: CATSNPPGLETQYF. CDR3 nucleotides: TGTGCCACCAGCAACCCCCCGGGGCTGGAGACCCAGTACTTC.

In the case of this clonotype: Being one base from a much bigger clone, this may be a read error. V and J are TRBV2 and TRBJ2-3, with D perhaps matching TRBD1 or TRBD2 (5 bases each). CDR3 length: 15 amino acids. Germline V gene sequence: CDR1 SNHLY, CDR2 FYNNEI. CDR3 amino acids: CASSAFGAREDAQYF. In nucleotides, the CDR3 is TGTGCCAGCAGTGCTTTCGGGGCCCGGGAAGATGCGCAGTATTTT.

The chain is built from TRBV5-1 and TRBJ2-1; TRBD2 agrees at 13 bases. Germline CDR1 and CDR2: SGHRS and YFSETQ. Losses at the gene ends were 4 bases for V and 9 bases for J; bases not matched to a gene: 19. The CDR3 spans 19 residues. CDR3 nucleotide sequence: TGCGCCAGCAGCCCAGGACTAGCGGGAGTAGGGGGGGCAATTAGTGAGCAGTTCTTC. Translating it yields CASSPGLAGVGGAISEQFF.

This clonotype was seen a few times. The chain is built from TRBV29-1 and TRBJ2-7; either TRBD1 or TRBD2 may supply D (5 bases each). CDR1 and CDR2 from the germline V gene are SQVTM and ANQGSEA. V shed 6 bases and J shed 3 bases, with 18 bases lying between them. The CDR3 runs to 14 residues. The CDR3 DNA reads TGCAGCGTCGGGCTACCCGGGACCTACTACGAGCAGTACTTC. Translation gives CSVGLPGTYYEQYF.

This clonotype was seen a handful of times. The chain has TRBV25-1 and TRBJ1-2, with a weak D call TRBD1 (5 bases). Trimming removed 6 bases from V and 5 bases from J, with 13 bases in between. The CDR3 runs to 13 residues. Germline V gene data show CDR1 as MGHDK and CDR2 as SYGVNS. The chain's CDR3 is CASRGRDGYGYTF. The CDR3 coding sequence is TGTGCCAGCAGGGGGCGGGATGGATATGGCTACACCTTC.

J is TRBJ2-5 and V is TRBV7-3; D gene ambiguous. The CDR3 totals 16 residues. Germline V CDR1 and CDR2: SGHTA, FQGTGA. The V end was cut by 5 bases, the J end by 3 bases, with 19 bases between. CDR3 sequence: CASSPHYGPREETQYF. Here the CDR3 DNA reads TGTGCCAGCAGCCCCCATTACGGGCCCCGGGAAGAGACCCAGTACTTC.

CDR3 loop: CSVDGGQGVSYEQYF. CDR3 bases: TGCAGCGTTGATGGGGGACAGGGGGTCTCCTACGAGCAGTACTTC. The chain is built from TRBV29-1 and TRBJ2-7; TRBD1 matches 11 bases. V was clipped by 3 bases and J by 0 bases; unmatched bases: 4. CDR1 and CDR2 (germline): SQVTM, ANQGSEA. The CDR3 extends over 15 amino acids.

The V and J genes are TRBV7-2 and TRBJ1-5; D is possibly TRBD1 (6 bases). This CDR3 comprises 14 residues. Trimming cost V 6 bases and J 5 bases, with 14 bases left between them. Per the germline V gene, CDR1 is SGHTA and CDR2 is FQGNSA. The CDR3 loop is CASSRPGGDQPQHF. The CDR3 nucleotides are TGTGCCAGCAGTCGACCCGGGGGCGATCAGCCCCAGCATTTT.